This T cell receptor (beta chain) came from a study of OX40 agonist ivuxolimab in advanced cancers. Study results and caveats: With doses of 0.1 to 3.0 mg/kg, CD4+ and CD8+ blood T cells had undergone clonal expansion by week 6. Antigen specificity was not determined for the expanded peripheral T cells.

The data were produced by immunoSEQ multiplex PCR, yet TCRdb's version contains in-frame clones alone and is incomplete. Found here are about 38,000 clones, approximately 78% of them singletons; the top ten hold roughly a fifth. This clone was seen a few times. Its target is unknown. Germline assignment: CDR1 LNHDA and CDR2 SQIVND (reference sequence). The CDR3 is made up of 14 amino acids. The trim removed 5 bases at V and 2 bases at J, leaving 5 bases unmatched. This chain connects TRBV19 to TRBJ2-7; 8 bases fit TRBD1. The sample in question was CD4+ or CD8+ T cells sorted from blood, obtained in a trial of the OX40 agonist ivuxolimab. The receptor was derived from an adult with an advanced solid tumor such as melanoma, head and neck, liver or kidney cancer. In DNA form, the CDR3 reads TGTGCCAGTAGTTTAGGACAGGGACCCTACGAGCAGTACTTC. This translates into CASSLGQGPYEQYF.